These 11 T cell receptor beta chains were sequenced from one sample in a study of spatial heterogeneity in lung cancer. Study-wide points: Within tumors, counts of expanded alpha and beta TCRs tracked tumor mutation counts.

For these TCRs, the target antigens are not known. From the 5' RACE reads, TCRdb called clonotypes with MiXCR, one entry per CDR3 protein. The repertoire consists of around 12,000 distinct CDR3 sequences, with 5.5% to 6% occurring once and the leading ten covering over 8.5%. Indicated time point: sample taken at primary tumor resection. The sample in question was lung tumor tissue, obtained at surgery. The origin of the receptors is a female donor with early-stage non-small cell lung cancer.

Details on this clonotype: Since it is a stray read in a library aimed at alpha chains, this beta chain has a size that is not meaningful. V usage is TRBV15 and J usage is TRBJ2-1; D not resolved. Germline V lookup: CDR1 LNHNV, CDR2 YYDKDF (reference sequence). The CDR3 has 12 amino acids. With 2 bases removed from V and 8 bases from J, the gap between germline ends came to 7 bases. The CDR3 DNA reads TGTGCCACCAGCAGATCTTGGTATGAGCAGTTCTTC. Translation: CATSRSWYEQFF.

This clonotype was recorded at least ten times. This beta chain turned up in a library designed for alpha chains; as an off-target read, its abundance says little. The V call is TRBV12-3 or TRBV12-4, the J call TRBJ1-5; no definite D call. The germline V and J ends were trimmed by 5 bases and 4 bases, with 12 bases remaining between them. This CDR3 is built from 14 residues. In DNA form, the CDR3 reads TGTGCCAGCAGTCTCCCTCAAGGGAATCAGCCCCAGCATTTT. Amino acid sequence: CASSLPQGNQPQHF.

This clonotype was observed many times. A library prepared for alpha chains yielded this beta chain as an off-target read; its size is of little meaning. The CDR3 reads CASSLGHGTGTYEQYF. In nucleotides, the CDR3 is TGTGCCAGCAGCCTGGGGCATGGGACAGGGACCTACGAGCAGTACTTC. V gene TRBV7-8 combines with J gene TRBJ2-7; 9 nucleotides agree with TRBD1. Germline values: CDR1 SGHVS, CDR2 FQNEAQ. This CDR3 comprises 16 residues. Trimming took 5 bases from V and 2 from J; bases not matched to a gene: 10.

This clonotype was recorded at least ten times. Since it is a stray read in a library aimed at alpha chains, this beta chain has a size that is not meaningful. The chain has TRBV4-3 and TRBJ2-3; 7 bases fit TRBD2. Germline lookup yields CDR1 LGHNA and CDR2 YSLEER. Trimming took 5 bases from V and 3 from J; bases not matched to a gene: 5. This CDR3 contains 14 residues. CDR3 sequence reads: CASSGLAATDTQYF. CDR3 nucleotides: TGCGCCAGCAGCGGCCTAGCGGCAACAGATACGCAGTATTTT.

This clonotype was seen ten or more times. Found in a library prepared for alpha chains, this beta chain is an off-target read, and its abundance has little meaning. The chain joins TRBV7-8 to TRBJ2-2; either TRBD1 or TRBD2 may supply D (5 bases each). The CDR3 covers 16 residues. Trimming cost V 5 bases and J 5 bases, with 18 bases left between them. Germline assignment: CDR1 SGHVS and CDR2 FQNEAQ. Here the CDR3 DNA reads TGTGCCAGCAGCCCTCAGGGTACTAGTAGTACCGGGGAGCTGTTTTTT. This translates into CASSPQGTSSTGELFF.

This clonotype was seen many times. Relative to the germline gene, one junction end is altered; a read error may explain this. This beta chain is a stray read from a library made for alpha chains; its abundance is not meaningful. The rearrangement uses TRBV12-3 or TRBV12-4 and TRBJ2-1; D is undetermined. The CDR3 length is 13 residues. CDR3 sequence: CASSPWSFNEQFF. CDR3 sequence (DNA): TGTGCCAGCAGTCCTTGGTCCTTCAATGAGCAGTTCTTC.

There are many counts of this clonotype. The library was prepared for alpha chains; this beta chain is a stray read, so its frequency means little. This rearrangement joins TRBV7-3 to TRBJ1-1; a weak D match, TRBD1 (5 bases). Trimming removed 1 base at V and 1 base at J, with 10 bases between. The CDR3 is 15 amino acids. Per germline, CDR1 SGHTA and CDR2 FQGTGA. CDR3 sequence reads: CASSLRTGANTEAFF. CDR3 DNA sequence: TGTGCCAGCAGCTTAAGAACAGGAGCGAACACTGAAGCTTTCTTT.

This clonotype occurred many times. This beta chain is an off-target read within a library intended for alpha chains, so its frequency means little. The chain couples TRBV20-1 to TRBJ2-3; D possibly corresponds to TRBD2 (5 bases). The germline V and J ends were trimmed by 1 base and 0 bases, with 14 bases remaining between them. This CDR3 contains 16 residues. Germline V gene lookup returns CDR1 DFQATT and CDR2 SNEGSKA (reference sequence). The CDR3, as DNA: TGCAGTGCTAGAGCCCCGACTACCCTTAGCACAGATACGCAGTATTTT. Its protein product is CSARAPTTLSTDTQYF.

By share, this clonotype ranks as medium-sized. This beta chain lies outside the target of a library built for alpha chains; its clone size means little. V is TRBV4-3 and J is TRBJ1-1; perhaps TRBD1 as D (5 bases). The CDR3 is 16 amino acids. The V end lost 0 bases, the J end lost 7 bases, and 18 bases lay between the germline ends. In germline, CDR1 is LGHNA, CDR2 YSLEER. CDR3 loop: CASSQDRDGMLGEAFF. The CDR3, as DNA: TGCGCCAGCAGCCAAGATAGGGACGGGATGTTGGGTGAAGCTTTCTTT.

This clonotype was detected only a few times. This beta chain is an off-target read within a library intended for alpha chains, so its frequency means little. This chain joins TRBV18 and TRBJ2-7, with D uncertain. Germline-derived CDR1 and CDR2 are KGHSH and LQKENI. V shed 2 bases and J shed 1 base, with 9 bases lying between them. This CDR3 is built from 14 residues. The CDR3 loop is CASSPSSRSYEQYF. The CDR3, as DNA: TGTGCCAGCTCACCATCTAGTAGGTCCTACGAGCAGTACTTC. The full variable domain, completed using reference TRBV18 and TRBJ2-7, is NAGVMQNPRHLVRRRGQEARLRCSPMKGHSHVYWYRQLPEEGLKFMVYLQKENIIDESGMPKERFSAEFPKEGPSILRIQQVVRGDSAAYFCASSPSSRSYEQYFGPGTRLTVT.

This clonotype has at least ten counts. The library was prepared for alpha chains; this beta chain is a stray read, so its frequency means little. The genes are TRBV6-5 and TRBJ2-3; D gene unclear. The CDR3 spans 13 residues. Germline-derived CDR1 and CDR2 are MNHEY and SVGAGI. Trimming shortened V by 1 base and J by 2 bases, and 4 bases separated the two germline ends. CDR3 in amino acids: CASSYFSTDTQYF. The CDR3, as DNA: TGTGCCAGCAGTTACTTCTCCACAGATACGCAGTATTTT.